This is a list of T cell receptor beta chains from one sample in a study of blood T cell repertoires in COVID-19. The table came from immunoSEQ multiplex PCR; TCRdb's copy has only in-frame clones and leaves some out. The sample yields about 270,000 clones, approximately 90% seen once. Sequenced material: PBMCs or T cells enriched from blood (not recorded which). These receptors all come from a middle-aged man who had been exposed to COVID-19. Both conserved end residues are part of each CDR3. A D gene is named only where the DNA matches it firmly. Clone size is shown for a subset of rows, as once, few, many or a class of expanded clone.

J gene | clone size | D gene | V gene | CDR3 protein | CDR3 DNA
TRBJ2-5 | . | TRBD1 | TRBV7-2 | CASSLVGTGKETQYF | TGTGCCAGCAGCTTAGTCGGGACAGGGAAAGAGACCCAGTACTTC
TRBJ1-2 | . | . | TRBV10-3 | CAISADTANYGYTF | TGTGCCATCAGTGCTGACACAGCTAACTATGGCTACACCTTC
TRBJ1-1 | . | TRBD1 | TRBV6-5 | CASSIGGGFIAFF | TGTGCCAGCAGTATCGGAGGGGGCTTCATAGCTTTCTTT
TRBJ2-5 | . | . | TRBV24-1 | CATSTRAGPLRETQYF | TGTGCCACCAGTACGCGAGCGGGTCCGCTAAGGGAGACCCAGTACTTC
TRBJ1-2 | once | . | TRBV29-1 | CSVSPEGTGKGYTF | TGCAGCGTGTCCCCGGAGGGGACGGGTAAAGGCTACACCTTC
TRBJ2-7 | . | TRBD1 | TRBV6-5 | CASSGGQGVDEQYF | TGTGCCAGCTCGGGCGGACAGGGGGTTGACGAGCAGTACTTC
TRBJ2-1 | . | . | TRBV7-3 | CASSPGSGPSSYNEQFF | TGTGCCAGCAGCCCTGGTAGCGGTCCGAGCTCCTACAATGAGCAGTTCTTC
TRBJ1-2 | once | . | TRBV9 | CASSVGVSYGYTF | TGTGCCAGCAGCGTGGGCGTAAGCTATGGCTACACCTTC
TRBJ1-6 | . | . | TRBV5-5 | CASSLTGFNSPLHF | TGTGCCAGCAGCTTAACAGGGTTTAATTCACCCCTCCACTTT
TRBJ1-1 | . | TRBD1 | TRBV28 | CASSLSGQDDTEAFF | TGTGCCAGCAGTTTATCGGGACAGGACGACACTGAAGCTTTCTTT
TRBJ1-2 | once | . | TRBV29-1 | CSVYRGPGPREDYGYTF | TGCAGCGTTTATAGGGGCCCGGGGCCCCGGGAGGACTATGGCTACACCTTC
TRBJ2-7 | . | . | TRBV5-4 | CASSSMSDRTYEQYF | TGTGCCAGCAGCTCTATGTCGGACAGAACCTACGAGCAGTACTTC
TRBJ1-2 | . | TRBD1 | TRBV2 | CASADPGQSLGYTF | TGTGCCAGTGCCGACCCGGGACAGAGCCTTGGCTACACCTTC
TRBJ2-1 | . | TRBD2 | TRBV4-3 | CASSDGTIDEQFF | TGCGCCAGCAGCGATGGGACTATCGATGAGCAGTTCTTC
TRBJ1-4 | . | . | TRBV7-9 | CASSLTGQEIRKLFF | TGTGCCAGCAGCTTAACAGGCCAGGAGATTAGAAAACTGTTTTTT
TRBJ1-2 | . | TRBD1 | TRBV7-2 | CASSLLTGHYGYTF | TGTGCCAGCAGCCTATTGACAGGGCATTATGGCTACACCTTC
TRBJ2-1 | . | TRBD2 | TRBV11-1 | CASSLTSGYSYNEQFF | TGTGCCAGCAGCTTGACTAGCGGGTACTCCTACAATGAGCAGTTCTTC
TRBJ1-1 | . | TRBD1 | TRBV19 | CASSGTANTEAFF | TGTGCCAGTAGTGGGACAGCGAACACTGAAGCTTTCTTT
TRBJ2-5 | . | TRBD1 | TRBV5-4 | CASSTGQGQETQYF | TGTGCCAGCAGTACGGGACAGGGTCAGGAGACCCAGTACTTC
TRBJ2-5 | . | TRBD2 | TRBV2 | CASRLAGGVGETQYF | TGTGCCAGCCGACTAGCGGGAGGGGTGGGGGAGACCCAGTACTTC
TRBJ2-1 | . | . | TRBV7-3 | CASSISSSYNEQFF | TGTGCCAGCAGCATTTCTAGCTCCTACAATGAGCAGTTCTTC
TRBJ1-2 | once | . | TRBV14 | CASSPTTLPIGYTF | TGTGCCAGCAGCCCCACCACCCTACCGATTGGCTACACCTTC
TRBJ2-5 | . | . | TRBV6-5 | CASSQYQGKQETQYF | TGTGCCAGCAGCCAATACCAGGGGAAACAAGAGACCCAGTACTTC
TRBJ1-1 | . | . | TRBV9 | CASSQKRDTNTEAFF | TGTGCCAGCAGCCAGAAAAGGGACACGAACACTGAAGCTTTCTTT
TRBJ2-1 | . | . | TRBV27 | CASRPGTHNEQFF | TGTGCCAGCAGACCCGGGACTCATAATGAGCAGTTCTTC
TRBJ2-7 | . | TRBD1 | TRBV5-5 | CASSFDRGTYEQYF | TGTGCCAGCAGCTTTGACAGGGGGACCTACGAGCAGTACTTC
TRBJ2-7 | . | . | TRBV6-2/TRBV6-3 | CASSYLYEQYF | TGTGCCAGCAGCTATTTATACGAGCAGTACTTC
TRBJ2-7 | . | TRBD1 | TRBV7-6 | CASSPRQGAVYEQYF | TGTGCCAGCAGCCCTAGACAGGGGGCGGTGTACGAGCAGTACTTC
TRBJ2-3 | . | TRBD2 | TRBV9 | CASGGTSGRDTQYF | TGTGCCAGCGGGGGGACTAGCGGGCGGGATACGCAGTATTTT
TRBJ1-5 | . | . | TRBV19 | CASSIRGHGSNQPQHF | TGTGCCAGTAGTATAAGAGGCCATGGTAGCAATCAGCCCCAGCATTTT
TRBJ1-1 | . | . | TRBV5-1 | CASSFRFGVGGKNTEAFF | TGCGCCAGCAGCTTCAGGTTCGGAGTGGGGGGGAAGAACACTGAAGCTTTCTTT
TRBJ2-7 | . | . | TRBV11-2 | CASSLGTDSYEQYF | TGTGCCAGCAGCTTAGGGACAGACTCCTACGAGCAGTACTTC
TRBJ1-5 | . | TRBD1 | TRBV12-3/TRBV12-4 | CASSPGQGQPQHF | TGTGCCAGCAGCCCGGGACAGGGCCAGCCCCAGCATTTT
TRBJ2-7 | . | . | TRBV7-2 | CASSSTGSSSYEQYF | TGTGCCAGCAGCTCGACAGGATCCAGCTCCTACGAGCAGTACTTC
TRBJ2-1 | . | . | TRBV27 | CASSFREFQYDNEQFF | TGTGCCAGCAGTTTTCGGGAATTTCAGTACGACAATGAGCAGTTCTTC
TRBJ2-2 | . | TRBD2 | TRBV28 | CAGGLAGGMNTGELFF | TGTGCAGGTGGGCTAGCGGGAGGCATGAACACCGGGGAGCTGTTTTTT
TRBJ1-1 | . | TRBD1 | TRBV5-5 | CASSWGNRGRNTEAFF | TGTGCCAGCAGCTGGGGGAACAGGGGGCGGAACACTGAAGCTTTCTTT
TRBJ2-1 | once | TRBD2 | TRBV4-1 | CASSQVGRARVDEQFF | TGCGCCAGCAGCCAAGTAGGGAGGGCACGGGTTGATGAGCAGTTCTTC
TRBJ2-1 | . | . | TRBV10-2 | CASSTGTPRYNEQFF | TGCGCCAGCAGTACCGGGACTCCGAGGTACAATGAGCAGTTCTTC
TRBJ2-1 | . | TRBD2 | TRBV7-3 | CASSYGLAGGLDNEQFF | TGTGCCAGCAGCTACGGACTAGCGGGAGGTCTTGACAATGAGCAGTTCTTC
TRBJ1-4 | once | TRBD1 | TRBV14 | CASSPAGTGRTTNEKLFF | TGTGCCAGCAGCCCAGCCGGGACAGGGCGTACAACTAATGAAAAACTGTTTTTT
TRBJ2-1 | . | TRBD2 | TRBV27 | CASSHRPTSGSGSVF | TGTGCCAGCAGTCACCGACCGACTAGCGGGTCGGGCTCGGTCTTC
TRBJ1-6 | . | . | TRBV18 | CASSPLEAGSGRDSPLHF | TGTGCCAGCTCACCCCTTGAGGCCGGCTCGGGGAGAGATTCACCCCTCCACTTT
TRBJ2-3 | . | TRBD1 | TRBV5-1 | CASSLGQGIGTDTQYF | TGCGCCAGCAGCCTGGGACAGGGGATAGGCACAGATACGCAGTATTTT
TRBJ1-3 | . | . | TRBV2 | CARGSSGNTIYF | TGTGCCAGGGGCAGCAGTGGAAACACCATATATTTT
TRBJ2-7 | few | . | TRBV4-2 | CASSQVVQGSHEQYF | TGTGCCAGCAGCCAAGTAGTCCAGGGGTCCCACGAGCAGTACTTC
TRBJ2-7 | . | TRBD2 | TRBV30 | CAWSVGTSDGNYEQYF | TGTGCCTGGAGTGTGGGGACTAGCGATGGAAACTACGAGCAGTACTTC
TRBJ1-1 | . | . | TRBV7-9 | CASSLVLTANTEAFF | TGTGCCAGCAGCTTAGTACTCACAGCGAACACTGAAGCTTTCTTT